Listed below are T cell receptor beta chains from one sample, sequenced in a study of beta chain features in type 1 diabetes. The assay was immunoSEQ multiplex PCR, and TCRdb's table has in-frame clones only and misses some. Among some 270,000 clones listed, approximately 8% were seen once. The sequenced sample was central memory CD4+ T cells from blood. These receptors all come from a woman between 18 and 29 years old in good health. Each CDR3 is given with its conserved first and last residue. The D gene is left open where the match is weak. Some rows have no size entry. The others give once, few or many, or a class for an expanded clone.

TRBJ1-4,many,TRBV7-2,-,TGTGCCAGCAGCTCCCAGGGTGAAAAACTGTTTTTT,CASSSQGEKLFF
TRBJ1-1,many,TRBV6-6,-,TGTGCCAGCAGTTACGGGGACACACTGAACACTGAAGCTTTCTTT,CASSYGDTLNTEAFF
TRBJ2-5,few,TRBV7-9,-,TGTGCCAGCAGCTTAGCCGGGGCCGGATGGGAGCAGTACTTC,CASSLAGAGWEQYF
TRBJ1-3,once,TRBV15,-,TGTGCCACCAGCAGTGACTCTGGAAACACCATATATTTT,CATSSDSGNTIYF
TRBJ2-1,few,TRBV29-1,-,TGCAGCGTTGTTACTAGCAGGGATTTTCGGAATGAGCAGTTCTTC,CSVVTSRDFRNEQFF
TRBJ1-6,many,TRBV6-5,-,TGTGCCAGCAGTTACTCCCCCCGAAGGGGTAATTCACCCCTCCACTTT,CASSYSPRRGNSPLHF
TRBJ2-3,few,TRBV5-4,-,TGTGCCAGCAGACTTACTAGCAGCCTTGGAGATACGCAGTATTTT,CASRLTSSLGDTQYF
TRBJ1-2,few,TRBV29-1,TRBD1,TGCAGCGCCACTCAGGGGGGCTCTAACTATGGCTACACCTTC,CSATQGGSNYGYTF
TRBJ1-4,many,TRBV28,-,TGTGCCAGCAGTTTATCAGGGGAGAGGGAAAAACTGTTTTTT,CASSLSGEREKLFF
TRBJ2-7,many,TRBV16,-,TGTGCCAGCAGCCCCTTCCGACAGGTCTACGAGCAGTACTTC,CASSPFRQVYEQYF
TRBJ2-1,few,TRBV4-3,-,TGCGCCAGCAGCCAAGTAGGGGGTCTATTTCAGTTCTTC,CASSQVGGLFQFF
TRBJ2-1,few,TRBV9,-,TGTGCCAGCAGCGCCGTCCCCGGGGGACCAGGCAATGAGCAGTTCTTC,CASSAVPGGPGNEQFF
TRBJ2-5,-,TRBV5-1,-,TGCGCCAGCAGCTTCGGTTCAGGTGATAAAGAGACCCAGTACTTC,CASSFGSGDKETQYF
TRBJ2-3,many,TRBV2,-,TGTGCCAGCACCGCGGCAGATACGCAGTATTTT,CASTAADTQYF
TRBJ1-6,-,TRBV19,-,TGTGCCAGTAGTATCGTAGAGGGACCCCTCCACTTT,CASSIVEGPLHF
TRBJ1-5,few,TRBV28,-,TGTGCCAGCACCGTGGATAGGGGCAGGGGCTGGCAGCCCCAGCATTTT,CASTVDRGRGWQPQHF
TRBJ2-2,-,TRBV11-2,-,TGTGCCAGCAGCTTACGCTGGGGCGGGGAGCTGTTTTTT,CASSLRWGGELFF
TRBJ1-2,-,TRBV9,TRBD1,TGTGCCAGCAGCCCAGGGACAGGGGTCTCTGGGGAATATGGCTACACCTTC,CASSPGTGVSGEYGYTF
TRBJ1-1,-,TRBV19,TRBD1,TGTGCCAGTGAGGACAGGGGTAACACTGAAGCTTTCTTT,CASEDRGNTEAFF
TRBJ2-3,-,TRBV9,-,TGTGCCAGCAGCGTAGTGGGGACACCAAGCACAGATACGCAGTATTTT,CASSVVGTPSTDTQYF
TRBJ1-6,few,TRBV7-3,-,TGTGCCAGCAGCTTACGGGTTGGCTCCTATAATTCACCCCTCCACTTT,CASSLRVGSYNSPLHF
TRBJ2-1,-,TRBV28,-,TGTGCCAGCAGTTCTCGCCGTGGGGGCTCGGGCTCCTACAATGAGCAGTTCTTC,CASSSRRGGSGSYNEQFF
TRBJ1-5,-,TRBV27,TRBD1,TGTGCCAGCAGTATCGGGACAGGGGGAAATCAGCCCCAGCATTTT,CASSIGTGGNQPQHF
TRBJ1-2,-,TRBV5-1,TRBD1,TGCGCCAGCAGCGTCACCCCGGGACAGGGGGCGAGAGGCTACACCTTC,CASSVTPGQGARGYTF
TRBJ2-7,-,TRBV7-2,-,TGTGCCAGCAGTGAGGAAAGCTGGGGTTCGATCTACGAGCAGTACTTC,CASSEESWGSIYEQYF
TRBJ2-5,-,TRBV4-3,TRBD1,TGCGCCAGCAGCCGAGGTTTGGGGACAGCCGACCAAGAGACCCAGTACTTC,CASSRGLGTADQETQYF
TRBJ1-5,few,TRBV27,TRBD1,TGTGCCAGCAGTCCCGGACAGGCCTATCAGCCCCAGCATTTT,CASSPGQAYQPQHF
TRBJ2-1,many,TRBV10-3,-,TGTGCCATCAGCCCTAGCTGGGGTTACAATGAGCAGTTCTTC,CAISPSWGYNEQFF
TRBJ1-2,-,TRBV27,-,TGTGCCAGCAGTATAACATCTGGCACATGGAGTAACTATGGCTACACCTTC,CASSITSGTWSNYGYTF
TRBJ1-3,few,TRBV7-8,TRBD1,TGTGCCAGCAGCTTAGGACAGGGCGTGGGGAACACCATATATTTT,CASSLGQGVGNTIYF
TRBJ1-1,few,TRBV6-5,TRBD1,TGTGCCAGCATCCCCCAATCCGGGACAGGGAAAGCTTTCTTT,CASIPQSGTGKAFF
TRBJ1-6,-,TRBV9,TRBD1,TGTGCCAGCAGCGCCGGACAGGGGATTGGCTCCTATAATTCACCCCTCCACTTT,CASSAGQGIGSYNSPLHF
TRBJ1-1,few,TRBV18,-,TGTGCCAGCTCACCAAGACAGGCCTTGAACACTGAAGCTTTCTTT,CASSPRQALNTEAFF
TRBJ2-1,few,TRBV20-1,-,TGCAGTGCTAGTCAGTTGTATGAGCAGTTCTTC,CSASQLYEQFF
TRBJ2-5,-,TRBV27,TRBD1,TGTGCCAGCAGTTTATTCCCGGGGACAGGGCAAGAGACCCAGTACTTC,CASSLFPGTGQETQYF
TRBJ1-4,few,TRBV4-3,-,TGCGCCAGCACCCCAAATGTGGCCGGATCAACTAATGAAAAACTGTTTTTT,CASTPNVAGSTNEKLFF
TRBJ1-5,few,TRBV5-1,TRBD1,TGCGCCAGCAGCCCAGGACAGGGGAGTCAGCCCCAGCATTTT,CASSPGQGSQPQHF
TRBJ1-2,-,TRBV25-1,-,TGTGCCAGCAGTGAATGGGCGGGGTTGCATGGCTACACCTTC,CASSEWAGLHGYTF
TRBJ1-1,few,TRBV6-1,TRBD1,TGTGCCAGCAACAACAGGGGAGCCATGAACACTGAAGCTTTCTTT,CASNNRGAMNTEAFF